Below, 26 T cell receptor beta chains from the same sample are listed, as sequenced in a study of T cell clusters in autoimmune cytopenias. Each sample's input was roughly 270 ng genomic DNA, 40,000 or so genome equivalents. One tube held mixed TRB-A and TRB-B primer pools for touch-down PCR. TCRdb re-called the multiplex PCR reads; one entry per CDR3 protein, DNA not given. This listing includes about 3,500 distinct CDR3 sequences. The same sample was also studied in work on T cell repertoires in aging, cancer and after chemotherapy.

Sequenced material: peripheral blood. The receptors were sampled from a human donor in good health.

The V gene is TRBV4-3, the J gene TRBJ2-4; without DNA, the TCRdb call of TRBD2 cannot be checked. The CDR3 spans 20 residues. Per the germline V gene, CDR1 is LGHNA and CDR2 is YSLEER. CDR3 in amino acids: CASSQRAEGLQVLAKNIQYF.

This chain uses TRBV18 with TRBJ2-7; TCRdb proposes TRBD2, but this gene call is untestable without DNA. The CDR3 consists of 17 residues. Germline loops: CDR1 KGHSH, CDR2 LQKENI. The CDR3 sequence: CASSPLGAGRASYEQYF. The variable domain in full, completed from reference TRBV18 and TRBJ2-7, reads NAGVMQNPRHLVRRRGQEARLRCSPMKGHSHVYWYRQLPEEGLKFMVYLQKENIIDESGMPKERFSAEFPKEGPSILRIQQVVRGDSAAYFCASSPLGAGRASYEQYFGPGTRLTVT.

The CDR3 spells CASSFTDSYGYTF. This chain connects TRBV7-2 to TRBJ1-2; the D gene TCRdb calls, TRBD1, cannot be checked with no DNA. The CDR3 loop spans 13 amino acids. Germline V gene sequence: CDR1 SGHTA, CDR2 FQGNSA. Filled out from reference TRBV7-2 and TRBJ1-2, the complete variable domain reads GAGVSQSPSNKVTEKGKDVELRCDPISGHTALYWYRQSLGQGLEFLIYFQGNSAPDKSGLPSDRFSAERTGGSVSTLTIQRTQQEDSAVYLCASSFTDSYGYTFGSGTRLTVV.

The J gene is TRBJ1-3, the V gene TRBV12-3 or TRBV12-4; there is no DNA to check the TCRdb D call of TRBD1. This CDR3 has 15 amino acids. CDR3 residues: CASSLAGQGDDTIYF.

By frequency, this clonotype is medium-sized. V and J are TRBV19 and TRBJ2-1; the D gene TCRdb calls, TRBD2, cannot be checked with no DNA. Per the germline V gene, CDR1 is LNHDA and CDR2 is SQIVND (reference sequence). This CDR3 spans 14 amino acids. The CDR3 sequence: CAPVPSGYNNEQFF.

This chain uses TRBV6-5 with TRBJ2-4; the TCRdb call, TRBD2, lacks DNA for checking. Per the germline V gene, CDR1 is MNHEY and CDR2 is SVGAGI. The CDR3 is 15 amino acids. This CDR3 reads CATRGSGGWGNIQYF.

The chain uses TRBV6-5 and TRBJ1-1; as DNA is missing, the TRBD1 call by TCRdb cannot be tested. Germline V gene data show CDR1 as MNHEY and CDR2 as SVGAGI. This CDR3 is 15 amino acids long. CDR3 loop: CASSPALGGSTEAFF.

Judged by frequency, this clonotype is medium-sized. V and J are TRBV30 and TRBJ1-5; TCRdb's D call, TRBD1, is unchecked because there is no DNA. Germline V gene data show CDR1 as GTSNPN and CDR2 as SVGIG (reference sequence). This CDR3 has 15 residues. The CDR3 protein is CAWSLGQGVIQPQHF.

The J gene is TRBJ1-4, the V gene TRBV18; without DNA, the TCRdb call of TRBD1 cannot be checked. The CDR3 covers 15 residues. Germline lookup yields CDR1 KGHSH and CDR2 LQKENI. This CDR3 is CASSPNRGRDEKLFF. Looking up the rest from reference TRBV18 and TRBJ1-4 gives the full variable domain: NAGVMQNPRHLVRRRGQEARLRCSPMKGHSHVYWYRQLPEEGLKFMVYLQKENIIDESGMPKERFSAEFPKEGPSILRIQQVVRGDSAAYFCASSPNRGRDEKLFFGSGTQLSVL.

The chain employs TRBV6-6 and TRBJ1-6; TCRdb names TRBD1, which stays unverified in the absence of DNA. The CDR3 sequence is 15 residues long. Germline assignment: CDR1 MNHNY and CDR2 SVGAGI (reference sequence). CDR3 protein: CASRPDGTDNSPLHF.

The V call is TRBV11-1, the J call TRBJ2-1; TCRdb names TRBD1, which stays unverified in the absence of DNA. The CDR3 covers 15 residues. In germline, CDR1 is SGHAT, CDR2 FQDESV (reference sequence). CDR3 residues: CASSPGGWGRIEQFF.

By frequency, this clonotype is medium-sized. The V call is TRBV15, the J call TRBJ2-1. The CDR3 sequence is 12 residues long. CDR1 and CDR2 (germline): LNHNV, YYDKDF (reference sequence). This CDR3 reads CATSGLYNEQFF.

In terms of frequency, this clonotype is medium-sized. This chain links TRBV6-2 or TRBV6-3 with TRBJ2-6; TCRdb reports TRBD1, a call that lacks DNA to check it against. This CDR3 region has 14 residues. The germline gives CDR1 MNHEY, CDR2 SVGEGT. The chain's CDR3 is CASRGARGANVLTF.

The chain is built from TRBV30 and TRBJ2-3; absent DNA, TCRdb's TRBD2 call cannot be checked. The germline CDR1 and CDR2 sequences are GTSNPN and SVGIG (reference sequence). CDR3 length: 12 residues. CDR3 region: CAWRNSGNTQYF.

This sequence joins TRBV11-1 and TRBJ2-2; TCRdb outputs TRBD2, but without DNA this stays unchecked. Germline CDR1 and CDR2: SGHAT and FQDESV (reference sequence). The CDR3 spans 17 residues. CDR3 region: CASSPTSGRPNTGELFF.

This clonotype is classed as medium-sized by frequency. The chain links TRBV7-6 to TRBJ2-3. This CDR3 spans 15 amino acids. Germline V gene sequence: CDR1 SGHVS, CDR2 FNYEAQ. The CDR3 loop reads CASSSNTDRTDTQYF.

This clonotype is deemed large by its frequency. CDR3 in amino acids: CASSYYLRPSEDEKLFF. This chain joins TRBV6-5 and TRBJ1-4. Germline V lookup: CDR1 MNHEY, CDR2 SVGAGI. The CDR3 consists of 17 residues.

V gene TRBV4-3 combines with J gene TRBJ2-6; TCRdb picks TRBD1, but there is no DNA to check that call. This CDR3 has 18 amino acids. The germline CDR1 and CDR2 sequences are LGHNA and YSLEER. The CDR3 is CASSQVGPGVSGANVLTF.

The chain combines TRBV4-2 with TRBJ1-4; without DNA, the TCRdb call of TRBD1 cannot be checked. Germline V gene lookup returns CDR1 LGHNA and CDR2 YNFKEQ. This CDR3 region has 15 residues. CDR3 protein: CASSQDRGKSEKLFF.

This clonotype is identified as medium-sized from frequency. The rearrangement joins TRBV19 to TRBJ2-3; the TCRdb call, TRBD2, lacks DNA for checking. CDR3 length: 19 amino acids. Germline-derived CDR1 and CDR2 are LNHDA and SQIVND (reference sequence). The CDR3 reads CASSIGLAGTLWGTDTQYF.

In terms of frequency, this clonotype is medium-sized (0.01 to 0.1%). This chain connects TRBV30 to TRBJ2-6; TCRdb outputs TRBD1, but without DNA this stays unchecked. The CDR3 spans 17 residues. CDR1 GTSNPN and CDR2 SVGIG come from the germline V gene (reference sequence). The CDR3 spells CAWCRDRTYPGANVLTF. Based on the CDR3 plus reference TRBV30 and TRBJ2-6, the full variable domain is SQTIHQWPATLVQPVGSPLSLECTVEGTSNPNLYWYRQAAGRGLQLLFYSVGIGQISSEVPQNLSASRPQDRQFILSSKKLLLSDSGFYLCAWCRDRTYPGANVLTFGAGSRLTVL.

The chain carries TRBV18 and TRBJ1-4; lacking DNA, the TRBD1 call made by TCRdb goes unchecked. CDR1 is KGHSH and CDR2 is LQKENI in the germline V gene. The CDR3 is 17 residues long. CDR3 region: CASSNGNREGANEKLFF.

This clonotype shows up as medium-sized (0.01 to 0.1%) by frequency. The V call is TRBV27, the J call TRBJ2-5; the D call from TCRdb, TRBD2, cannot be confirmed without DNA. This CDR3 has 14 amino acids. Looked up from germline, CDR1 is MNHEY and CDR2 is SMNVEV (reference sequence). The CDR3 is CASSPRALGETQYF.

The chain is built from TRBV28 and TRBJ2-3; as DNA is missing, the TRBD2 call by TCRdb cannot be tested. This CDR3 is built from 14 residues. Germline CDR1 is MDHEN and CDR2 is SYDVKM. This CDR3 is CASSLEGSGDTQYF.

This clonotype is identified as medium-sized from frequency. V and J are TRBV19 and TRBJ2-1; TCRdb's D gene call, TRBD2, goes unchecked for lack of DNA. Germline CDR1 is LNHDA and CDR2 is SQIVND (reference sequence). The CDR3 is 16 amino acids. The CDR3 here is CASSIKGLAAYNEQFF.

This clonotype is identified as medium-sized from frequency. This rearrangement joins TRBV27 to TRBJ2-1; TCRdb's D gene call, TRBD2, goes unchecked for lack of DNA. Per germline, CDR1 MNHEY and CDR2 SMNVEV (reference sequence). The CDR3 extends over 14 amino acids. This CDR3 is CASSGRLAGNEQFF.